What follows are 2 T cell receptor beta chains derived from one specimen sequenced in a study of neurological immune-mediated disorders. TCRdb re-called the 5' RACE reads with MiXCR, one entry per CDR3 protein. The sample holds approximately 90,000 distinct CDR3 sequences, 3% to 4.5% seen once. Source material: PBMCs. The source of these receptors is a woman aged 18-29 years with multiple sclerosis.

This clonotype was found many times. J is TRBJ2-3 and V is TRBV7-8, with unresolved D. The V gene's germline CDR1 is SGHVS and CDR2 FQNEAQ. The CDR3 is 10 amino acids. The V and J ends lost 1 base and 10 bases respectively, with 3 bases between them. CDR3 nucleotides: TGTGCCAGCAGCTTAGGAGCGCAGTATTTT. It specifies CASSLGAQYF.

This clonotype was seen repeatedly, ten times or more. For the CDR3, the DNA is TGCGCCAGCGGCCTGGAGGCTAACTATGGCTACACCTTC. Translating gives CASGLEANYGYTF. The chain links TRBV5-1 to TRBJ1-2; the D is unclear. CDR3 size: 13 residues. Trimming took off 7 bases at V and 0 bases at J, with 10 bases between the two ends. CDR1 is SGHRS and CDR2 is YFSETQ in the germline V gene.